This T cell receptor (beta chain) came from a study of OX40 agonist ivuxolimab in advanced cancers. Overall study context: Cancers in dose escalation were hepatocellular, melanoma, renal cell and head and neck. It was permissible to have had prior anti-PD-1, anti-PD-L1 or anti-CTLA-4 therapy, and approximately 38% had some. General study findings and limits: Several nonresponders also turned out to have low normalized T-cell clonal expansion. The study did not work out the antigen specificity of the expanded peripheral T cells.

Libraries were prepared by immunoSEQ multiplex PCR; TCRdb keeps only in-frame clonotypes and omits some of them. The sample yields 80,000 or so clones, approximately 84% seen once. CDR1 is GTSNPN, CDR2 SVGIG, per germline (reference sequence). The CDR3 loop spans 17 amino acids. Trimming left V 0 bases short and J 0 bases short, with 14 bases between. As for this clone: The antigen remains undetermined.

The chain employs TRBV30 and TRBJ1-4; D is undetermined. Sequencing was performed on CD4+ or CD8+ T cells sorted from blood, taken in a trial of the OX40 agonist ivuxolimab. The clonotype originates from an adult with an advanced solid tumor such as melanoma, head and neck, liver or kidney cancer. CDR3 loop: CAWSVRIGWTTNEKLFF. In DNA, the CDR3 is TGTGCCTGGAGTGTACGGATAGGATGGACAACTAATGAAAAACTGTTTTTT.